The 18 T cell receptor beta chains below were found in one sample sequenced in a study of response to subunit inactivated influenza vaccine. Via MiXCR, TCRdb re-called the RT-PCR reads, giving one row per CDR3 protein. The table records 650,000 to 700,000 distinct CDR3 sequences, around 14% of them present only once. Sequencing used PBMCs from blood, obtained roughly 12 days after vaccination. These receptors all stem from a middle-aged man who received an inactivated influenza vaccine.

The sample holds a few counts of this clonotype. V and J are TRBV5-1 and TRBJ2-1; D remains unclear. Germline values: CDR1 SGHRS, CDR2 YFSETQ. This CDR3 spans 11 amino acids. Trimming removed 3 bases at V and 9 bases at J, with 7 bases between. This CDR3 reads CASSSLREQFF. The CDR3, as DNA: TGCGCCAGCAGCTCCCTCCGTGAGCAGTTCTTC. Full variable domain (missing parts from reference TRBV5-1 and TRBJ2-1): KAGVTQTPRYLIKTRGQQVTLSCSPISGHRSVSWYQQTPGQGLQFLFEYFSETQRNKGNFPGRFSGRQFSNSRSEMNVSTLELGDSALYLCASSSLREQFFGPGTRLTVL.

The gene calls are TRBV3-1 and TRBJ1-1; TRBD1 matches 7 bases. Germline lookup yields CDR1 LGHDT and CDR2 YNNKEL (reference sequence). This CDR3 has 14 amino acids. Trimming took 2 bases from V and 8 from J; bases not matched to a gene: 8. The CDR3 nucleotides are TGTGCCAGCAGCCAACCCGGGACAGCAGGCGAAGCTTTCTTT. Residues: CASSQPGTAGEAFF. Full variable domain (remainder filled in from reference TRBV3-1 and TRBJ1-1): DTAVSQTPKYLVTQMGNDKSIKCEQNLGHDTMYWYKQDSKKFLKIMFSYNNKELIINETVPNRFSPKSPDKAHLNLHINSLELGDSAVYFCASSQPGTAGEAFFGQGTRLTVV.

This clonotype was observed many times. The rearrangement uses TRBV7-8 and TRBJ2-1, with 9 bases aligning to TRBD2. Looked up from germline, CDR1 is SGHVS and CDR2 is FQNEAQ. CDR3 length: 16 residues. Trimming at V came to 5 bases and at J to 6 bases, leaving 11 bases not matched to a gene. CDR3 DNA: TGTGCCAGCAGCGAGCTTAGCGGGAGAACCTCCAATGAGCAGTTCTTC. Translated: CASSELSGRTSNEQFF.

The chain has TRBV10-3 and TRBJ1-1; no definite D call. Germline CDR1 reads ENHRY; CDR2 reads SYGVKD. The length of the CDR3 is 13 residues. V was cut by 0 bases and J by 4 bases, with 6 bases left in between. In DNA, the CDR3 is TGTGCCATCAGTGAGTCGCAGCTCACTGAAGCTTTCTTT. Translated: CAISESQLTEAFF.

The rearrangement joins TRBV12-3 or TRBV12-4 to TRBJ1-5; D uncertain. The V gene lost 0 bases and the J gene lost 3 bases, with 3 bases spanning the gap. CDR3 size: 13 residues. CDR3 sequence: CASSLAINQPQHF. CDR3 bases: TGTGCCAGCAGTTTAGCTATCAATCAGCCCCAGCATTTT.

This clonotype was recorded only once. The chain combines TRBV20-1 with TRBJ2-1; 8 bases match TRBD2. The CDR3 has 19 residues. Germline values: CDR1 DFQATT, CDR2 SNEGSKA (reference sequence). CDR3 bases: TGCTGGGCCGAGGCATCGGGCCTAGCGGGTTCAAGCTCCTACAATGAGCAGTTCTTC. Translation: CWAEASGLAGSSSYNEQFF.

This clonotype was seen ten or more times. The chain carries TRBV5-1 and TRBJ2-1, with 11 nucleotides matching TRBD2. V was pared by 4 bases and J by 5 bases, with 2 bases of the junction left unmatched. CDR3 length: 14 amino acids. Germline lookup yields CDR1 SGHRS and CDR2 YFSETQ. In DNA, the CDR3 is TGCGCCAGCAGCCCGGGACTAGCGGACAATGAGCAGTTCTTC. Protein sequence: CASSPGLADNEQFF.

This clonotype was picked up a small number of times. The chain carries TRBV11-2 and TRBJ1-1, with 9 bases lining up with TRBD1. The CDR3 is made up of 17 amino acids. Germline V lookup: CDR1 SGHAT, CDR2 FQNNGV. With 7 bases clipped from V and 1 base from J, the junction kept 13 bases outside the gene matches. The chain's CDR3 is CASNGGTGNFRNTEAFF. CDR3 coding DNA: TGTGCCAGCAACGGGGGGACAGGGAACTTCCGGAACACTGAAGCTTTCTTT. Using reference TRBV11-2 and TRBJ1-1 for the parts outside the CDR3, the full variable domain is EAGVAQSPRYKIIEKRQSVAFWCNPISGHATLYWYQQILGQGPKLLIQFQNNGVVDDSQLPKDRFSAERLKGVDSTLKIQPAKLEDSAVYLCASNGGTGNFRNTEAFFGQGTRLTVV.

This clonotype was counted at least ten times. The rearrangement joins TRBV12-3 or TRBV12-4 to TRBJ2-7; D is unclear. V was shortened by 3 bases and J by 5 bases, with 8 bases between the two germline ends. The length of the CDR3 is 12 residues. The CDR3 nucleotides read TGTGCCAGCAGTTTTGTACTCCACGAGCAGTACTTC. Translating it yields CASSFVLHEQYF.

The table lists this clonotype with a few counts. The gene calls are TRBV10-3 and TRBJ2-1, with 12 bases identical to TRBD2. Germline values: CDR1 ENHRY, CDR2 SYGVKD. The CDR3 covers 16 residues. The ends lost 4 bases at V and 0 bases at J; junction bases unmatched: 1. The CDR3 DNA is TGTGCCATCAGTGGGACTAGCGGGGCCTCCTACAATGAGCAGTTCTTC. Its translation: CAISGTSGASYNEQFF.

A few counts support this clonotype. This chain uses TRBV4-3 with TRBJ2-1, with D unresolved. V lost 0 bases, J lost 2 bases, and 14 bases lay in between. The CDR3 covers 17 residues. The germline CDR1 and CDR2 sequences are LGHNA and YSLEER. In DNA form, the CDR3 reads TGCGCCAGCAGCCAAGATCCGGTGAGTGATGCCTACAATGAGCAGTTCTTC. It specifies CASSQDPVSDAYNEQFF.

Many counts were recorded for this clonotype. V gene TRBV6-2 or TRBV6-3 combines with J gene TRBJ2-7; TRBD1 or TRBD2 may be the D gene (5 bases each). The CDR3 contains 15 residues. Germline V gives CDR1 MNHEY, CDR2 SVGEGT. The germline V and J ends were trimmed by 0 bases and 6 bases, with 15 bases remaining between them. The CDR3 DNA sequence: TGTGCCAGCAGTTACTCTTCAGGGACGGGCCGCGAGCAGTACTTC. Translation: CASSYSSGTGREQYF.

The CDR3 protein is CASRPTSGVANTGELFF. The CDR3 DNA sequence: TGTGCCAGCAGGCCGACTAGCGGGGTCGCGAACACCGGGGAGCTGTTTTTT. The genes are TRBV6-1 and TRBJ2-2; 11 bases are a match to TRBD2. V lost 6 bases, J lost 0 bases, and 6 bases stayed unmatched. The CDR3 extends over 17 amino acids. From germline, CDR1 is MNHNS and CDR2 SASEGT.

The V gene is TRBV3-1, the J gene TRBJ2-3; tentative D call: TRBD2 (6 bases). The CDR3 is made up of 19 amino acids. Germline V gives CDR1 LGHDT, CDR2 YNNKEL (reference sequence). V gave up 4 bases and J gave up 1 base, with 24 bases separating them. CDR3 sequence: CASSPPSSGTGVRTDTQYF. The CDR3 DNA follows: TGTGCCAGCAGCCCACCCTCATCCGGGACTGGGGTTCGCACAGATACGCAGTATTTT.

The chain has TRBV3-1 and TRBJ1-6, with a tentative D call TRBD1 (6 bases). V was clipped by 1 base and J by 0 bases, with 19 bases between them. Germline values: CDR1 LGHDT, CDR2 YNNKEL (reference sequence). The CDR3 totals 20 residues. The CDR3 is CASSQGLQGILSSYNSPLHF. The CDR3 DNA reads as TGTGCCAGCAGCCAAGGCTTACAGGGTATCTTAAGCTCCTATAATTCACCCCTCCACTTT.

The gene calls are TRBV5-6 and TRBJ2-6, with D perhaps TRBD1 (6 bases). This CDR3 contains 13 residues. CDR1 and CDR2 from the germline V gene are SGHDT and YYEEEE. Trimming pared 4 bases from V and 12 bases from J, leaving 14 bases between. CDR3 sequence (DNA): TGTGCCAGCAGCCAAGGGACAACCTCCGTCCTGACTTTC. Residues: CASSQGTTSVLTF.

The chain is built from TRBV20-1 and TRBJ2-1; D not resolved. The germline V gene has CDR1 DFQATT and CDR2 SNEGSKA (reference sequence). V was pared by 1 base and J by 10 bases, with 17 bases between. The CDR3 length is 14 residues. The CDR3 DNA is TGCAGTGCTAGAGTCGGATATTCATCCTTCGAGCAGTTCTTC. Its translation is CSARVGYSSFEQFF.

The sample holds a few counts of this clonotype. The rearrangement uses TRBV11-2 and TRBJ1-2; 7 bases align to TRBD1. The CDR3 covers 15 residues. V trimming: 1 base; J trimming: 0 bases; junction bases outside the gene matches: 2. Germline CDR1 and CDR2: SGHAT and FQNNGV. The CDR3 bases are TGTGCCAGCAGCTTAGCAACAGGGGCTAACTATGGCTACACCTTC. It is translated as CASSLATGANYGYTF.